These T cell receptor beta chains were read from a single sample in a study of blood T cell repertoires in COVID-19. Method: immunoSEQ multiplex PCR; TCRdb's copy keeps in-frame clones and lacks some. This table has about 150,000 clones, approximately 81% appearing once. Specimen: peripheral blood. All receptors derive from a human donor with acute or convalescent COVID-19. The donor label of this sample is uncertain. Both conserved end residues are part of each CDR3. The D gene is left open where the match is weak. Only some rows state a clone size, as once, few, many or a class for expanded clones.

>TRBJ1-5|TRBD1|TRBV10-3|.
TGTGCCACCGTTAGGGACAGGGGACCCAATCAGCCCCAGCATTTT
CATVRDRGPNQPQHF
>TRBJ1-5|TRBD1|TRBV30|.
TGTGCCTGGGGACAGGAAGGCCAGCCCCAGCATTTT
CAWGQEGQPQHF
>TRBJ1-6|TRBD1|TRBV5-4|.
TGTGCCAGCAGCACCGGGGACAGGGTGAATTCACCCCTCCACTTT
CASSTGDRVNSPLHF
>TRBJ2-1|.|TRBV6-1|.
TGTGCCAGCAGTGAAGCTACAAAGGAATTGGGCGATGAGCAGTTCTTC
CASSEATKELGDEQFF
>TRBJ1-5|TRBD1|TRBV27|.
TGTGCCAGCAAGGGGGCTGTGAGCAATCAGCCCCAGCATTTT
CASKGAVSNQPQHF
>TRBJ2-5|TRBD2|TRBV6-6|once
TGTGCCAGCAGTTCGGGACTAGCGGGAGTGAGGGAGACCCAGTACTTC
CASSSGLAGVRETQYF
>TRBJ1-3|.|TRBV5-4|.
TGTGCCAGCAGCGTGGGACTCGGGAACACCATATATTTT
CASSVGLGNTIYF
>TRBJ2-3|.|TRBV7-2|.
TGTGCCAGCAGCTTAGGCGGGCGCCCAGATACGCAGTATTTT
CASSLGGRPDTQYF
>TRBJ2-3|TRBD1|TRBV6-2/TRBV6-3|many
TGTGCCAGCAGCAGCCGGGACAGGGGAAGGTTAGATACGCAGTATTTT
CASSSRDRGRLDTQYF
>TRBJ2-7|TRBD2|TRBV2|.
TGTGCCAGCAGCGGACTAGCGGGGGTCTTCTACGAGCAGTACTTC
CASSGLAGVFYEQYF
>TRBJ2-5|.|TRBV4-1|.
TGCGCCAGCAGCCAAGAAACAGCCATGGGGGCAGAGACCCAGTACTTC
CASSQETAMGAETQYF
>TRBJ2-7|TRBD1|TRBV27|.
TGTGCCAGCAGTCGCCGCAGGGGGCGTATCTACGAGCAGTACTTC
CASSRRRGRIYEQYF
>TRBJ2-1|TRBD1|TRBV6-5|.
TGTGCCAGCAGCGACAGGGGACTCTACAATGAGCAGTTCTTC
CASSDRGLYNEQFF
>TRBJ2-1|.|TRBV3-1/TRBV3-2|.
TGTGCCAGCAGCCCGGGGCGGGGGCTCGCATATGAGCAGTTCTTC
CASSPGRGLAYEQFF
>TRBJ1-1|.|TRBV19|once
TGTGCCAGTAGACCCCAGTCACTTGGAGACACTGAAGCTTTCTTT
CASRPQSLGDTEAFF
>TRBJ2-2|TRBD1|TRBV9|.
TGTGCCAGCACCGAGGGGGACAGGGTTGACACCGGGGAGCTGTTTTTT
CASTEGDRVDTGELFF
>TRBJ1-2|.|TRBV29-1|.
TGCAGCGTTGAAGATCAGGAAGGTCGTGGCTACACCTTC
CSVEDQEGRGYTF
>TRBJ1-2|TRBD1|TRBV6-5|.
TGTGCCAGCAGTTACTCGACAGGGCACAGGCACTATGGCTACACCTTC
CASSYSTGHRHYGYTF
>TRBJ2-2|TRBD2|TRBV2|few
TGTGCCAGCAGTGATGGGACTAGCGGGAGCCACGGGGAGCTGTTTTTT
CASSDGTSGSHGELFF
>TRBJ2-6|.|TRBV18|.
TGTGCCAGCTCACCGAGGACAGTTAGGCCTGGGGCCAACGTCCTGACTTTC
CASSPRTVRPGANVLTF
>TRBJ2-2|TRBD2|TRBV24-1|once
TGTGCCACCAGTGATTTGTTTGAGGGACTAGGCACCGGGGAGCTGTTTTTT
CATSDLFEGLGTGELFF
>TRBJ2-7|TRBD2|TRBV5-1|once
TGCGCCAGCAGCTTGTCTCGGGGGGGCAGGGAGCAGTACTTC
CASSLSRGGREQYF
>TRBJ2-1|TRBD2|TRBV6-5|.
TGTGCCAGCAGTTACTCGACTAGCGGGAGGGACGAGCAGTTCTTC
CASSYSTSGRDEQFF
>TRBJ2-1|TRBD1|TRBV6-5|.
TGTGCCAGCACACGGACAGGGTACTACAATGAGCAGTTCTTC
CASTRTGYYNEQFF
>TRBJ1-2|.|TRBV24-1|.
TGTGATCCGTGGGGGGGCCTTTGGTATAACTATGGCTACACCTTC
CDPWGGLWYNYGYTF
>TRBJ1-1|.|TRBV30|.
TGTGCCTGGAGGGCAGGACAGCAGAACACTGAAGCTTTCTTT
CAWRAGQQNTEAFF
>TRBJ2-3|.|TRBV6-1|.
TGTGCCAGCAGTGATGCCTCGGGCACAGATACGCAGTATTTT
CASSDASGTDTQYF
>TRBJ1-5|.|TRBV24-1|.
TGTGCCACCAGTGATATCTCAGGGTCCGATCAGCCCCAGCATTTT
CATSDISGSDQPQHF
>TRBJ1-2|TRBD1|TRBV28|.
TGTGCCAGCAGTTCGGACTTACAGGGGGTCGGCTACACCTTC
CASSSDLQGVGYTF
>TRBJ2-2|.|TRBV7-2|.
TGTGCCAGCAATGTACAGGCGAACACCGGGGAGCTGTTTTTT
CASNVQANTGELFF
>TRBJ1-2|.|TRBV4-3|.
TGCGCCAGCAGCCAAGATCGTAGGACAGCCGTTGGCTATGGCTACACCTTC
CASSQDRRTAVGYGYTF
>TRBJ1-2|.|TRBV18|.
TGTGCCAGCTCACCAGGCACAAACTATGGCTACACCTTC
CASSPGTNYGYTF
>TRBJ2-3|TRBD2|TRBV5-1|.
TGCGCCAGCAGCTTGCAGGAGACTAGCGGGGGGGCAAGTACGCAGTATTTT
CASSLQETSGGASTQYF
>TRBJ2-7|.|TRBV5-1|once
TGCGCCAGCAGTCCCCTCCCGGGACATTCTCCTGGGGAGCAGTACTTC
CASSPLPGHSPGEQYF
>TRBJ1-1|.|TRBV6-6|few
TGTGCCAGCAGCCCCCAGGGAGGGTACACTGAAGCTTTCTTT
CASSPQGGYTEAFF
>TRBJ2-5|TRBD1|TRBV11-3|.
TGTGCCAGCAGGGAGACAGGGCCCGAGACCCAGTACTTC
CASRETGPETQYF
>TRBJ1-6|TRBD1|TRBV3-1/TRBV3-2|.
TGTGCCAGCAGCAGAACAGGGGGCGGAGAGTCACCCCTCCACTTT
CASSRTGGGESPLHF
>TRBJ1-4|.|TRBV4-2|once
TGTGCCAGCAGCCAACTTTCAGGGGAGCATGAAAAACTGTTTTTT
CASSQLSGEHEKLFF